This T cell receptor beta chain emerged from a study of cytomegalovirus exposure and HLA in healthy donors. This clone was picked up a small number of times. Germline assignment: CDR1 SGHVS and CDR2 FNYEAQ. The CDR3 is made up of 12 amino acids. Trimming took 8 bases from V and 0 from J, leaving 7 bases between them. Primers: 60 Vbeta forward and 13 Jbeta reverse. Clones were sequenced by immunoSEQ multiplex PCR, and TCRdb holds only the in-frame ones, with some missing. The repertoire holds some 180,000 clones, with roughly 13% as singletons. Sample: PBMCs. The clonotype was recovered from a man in his fifties or sixties in good health and CMV-seropositive. The chain has TRBV7-6 and TRBJ2-5, with D hard to call. CDR3 DNA sequence: TGTGCCAGCGGAGCTAACCAAGAGACCCAGTACTTC. It translates to CASGANQETQYF.